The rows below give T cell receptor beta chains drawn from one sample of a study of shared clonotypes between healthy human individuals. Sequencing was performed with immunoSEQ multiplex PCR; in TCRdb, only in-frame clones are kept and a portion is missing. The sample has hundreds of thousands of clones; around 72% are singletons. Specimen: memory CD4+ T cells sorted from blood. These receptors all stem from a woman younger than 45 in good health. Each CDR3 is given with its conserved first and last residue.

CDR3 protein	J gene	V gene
CASRFRGRNGELFF	TRBJ2-2	TRBV7-2
CASSQGIGTGISNQPQHF	TRBJ1-5	TRBV14
CASKWTGRNTEAFF	TRBJ1-1	TRBV28
CASSQSGQTQYF	TRBJ2-5	TRBV4-2
CASSGVSTDTQYF	TRBJ2-3	TRBV5-1
CASGRPNTGELFF	TRBJ2-2	TRBV2
CASSQSQSHLSNQPQHF	TRBJ1-5	TRBV23-1
CASSPRTEMSNQPQHF	TRBJ1-5	TRBV4-1
CASSLAGDRSYEQYF	TRBJ2-7	TRBV28
CASSLNWDRGEYQPQHF	TRBJ1-5	TRBV7-8
CASAQATSGNTIYF	TRBJ1-3	TRBV5-1
CASSNRGLATNTGELFF	TRBJ2-2	TRBV19
CASSPPGTGRKSYTF	TRBJ1-2	TRBV18
CASSPSRGANEKLFF	TRBJ1-4	TRBV18
CASSLWDRVHEQYF	TRBJ2-7	TRBV5-6
CASSLPGTDTQYF	TRBJ2-3	TRBV28
CASSQVEGSYEQYF	TRBJ2-7	TRBV4-2
CASSIALARTDTQYF	TRBJ2-3	TRBV27
CASVALAGDADTQYF	TRBJ2-3	TRBV6-5
CASSLFGNEQFF	TRBJ2-1	TRBV7-2
CASSIMGPGTEAFF	TRBJ1-1	TRBV19
CASSQSDNEKLFF	TRBJ1-4	TRBV4-1
CASSPGQGTYEQYF	TRBJ2-7	TRBV6-6
CASSLVGEWTTDTQYF	TRBJ2-3	TRBV5-1
CASSSTLRRVTSGSGVNEQFF	TRBJ2-1	TRBV28
CASSRQVNQPQHF	TRBJ1-5	TRBV28
CASMRSGDGTEAFF	TRBJ1-1	TRBV19
CASSPRTSGHLWANVLTF	TRBJ2-6	TRBV19
CAWSVLGQYEQYF	TRBJ2-7	TRBV30
CASSGGRGDTEAFF	TRBJ1-1	TRBV19
CASSPRHLSNQPQHF	TRBJ1-5	TRBV19
CASSPRGADRVLDGYTF	TRBJ1-2	TRBV18
CASSVTGDYETQYF	TRBJ2-5	TRBV19
CASTRRASGIADTQYF	TRBJ2-3	TRBV7-2
CASKTGQDTDTQYF	TRBJ2-3	TRBV19
CASTSYIGYNEQFF	TRBJ2-1	TRBV28
CASSVRDSPYEQYF	TRBJ2-7	TRBV7-8
CASSFRGGGAGELFF	TRBJ2-2	TRBV11-2
CASKRYNEQFF	TRBJ2-1	TRBV2
CASSEGRDGAQHF	TRBJ1-5	TRBV2
CASSQDEARETQYF	TRBJ2-5	TRBV4-1
CASSPRGINSYNEQFF	TRBJ2-1	TRBV7-9
CASSKGVSTSGTDTQYF	TRBJ2-3	TRBV7-7
CASSHGVGYEQYF	TRBJ2-7	TRBV27
CASSERGANYGYTF	TRBJ1-2	TRBV2
CASSPTGQGRGYTF	TRBJ1-2	TRBV2
CATSTLSGRGRYEQYF	-	TRBV15
CASSITANTGELFF	TRBJ2-2	TRBV19
CASSYRAYEQYF	TRBJ2-7	TRBV2
CASSSSRVRENIQYF	TRBJ2-4	TRBV11-1
CASGYLGQGIVAKNIQYF	TRBJ2-4	TRBV12-5